A selection of T cell receptor beta chains follows, all from one sample in a study of cytomegalovirus exposure and HLA in healthy donors. The data were produced by immunoSEQ multiplex PCR, yet TCRdb's version contains in-frame clones alone and is incomplete. The sample has tens of thousands of clones; roughly 67% are singletons. Sequencing used PBMCs. The receptors derive from a human donor in good health. Each CDR3 is given with its conserved first and last residue. Each record gives: D gene, J gene, clone size, V gene, CDR3 DNA, CDR3 protein. D genes are given only for firm matches. Clone size, where shown, is once, few, many, or a class for clones that have expanded.

d_call: TRBD1; j_call: TRBJ2-5; clone_size: .; v_call: TRBV7-8; cdr3_nt: TGTGCCAGCAGCCGCGGACAGGGCCAGGGGACCCAGTACTTC; cdr3_aa: CASSRGQGQGTQYF
d_call: TRBD1; j_call: TRBJ1-3; clone_size: .; v_call: TRBV11-1; cdr3_nt: TGTGCCAGCAGCCGGACAGGGAGAAACACCATATATTTT; cdr3_aa: CASSRTGRNTIYF
d_call: TRBD2; j_call: TRBJ2-2; clone_size: .; v_call: TRBV5-5; cdr3_nt: TGTGCCAGCAGCTTGGGGCTAGCGGGCACCGGGGAGCTGTTTTTT; cdr3_aa: CASSLGLAGTGELFF
d_call: TRBD1; j_call: TRBJ1-1; clone_size: .; v_call: TRBV6-1; cdr3_nt: TGTGCCAGCAGTCGACGGACAGGGGGGCACACTGAAGCTTTCTTT; cdr3_aa: CASSRRTGGHTEAFF
d_call: .; j_call: TRBJ2-7; clone_size: .; v_call: TRBV29-1; cdr3_nt: TGCAGCGTTCGAGAGTCCTACGAGCAGTACTTC; cdr3_aa: CSVRESYEQYF
d_call: TRBD1; j_call: TRBJ2-3; clone_size: .; v_call: TRBV10-1; cdr3_nt: TGCGCCAGCACCCCGGGACAGCCCACAGATACGCAGTATTTT; cdr3_aa: CASTPGQPTDTQYF
d_call: .; j_call: TRBJ1-1; clone_size: once; v_call: TRBV5-8; cdr3_nt: TGTGCCAGCAGCTTGGCCAGAGGGTGGCACACTGAAGCTTTCTTT; cdr3_aa: CASSLARGWHTEAFF
d_call: TRBD1; j_call: TRBJ2-1; clone_size: few; v_call: TRBV5-4; cdr3_nt: TGTGCCAGCAGCTTGGGTATAACGACAGGGCGAAATGAGCAGTTCTTC; cdr3_aa: CASSLGITTGRNEQFF
d_call: .; j_call: TRBJ2-1; clone_size: .; v_call: TRBV15; cdr3_nt: TGTGCCACCTCAGGGGCAAATATCAATGAGCAGTTCTTC; cdr3_aa: CATSGANINEQFF
d_call: .; j_call: TRBJ1-5; clone_size: .; v_call: TRBV5-3; cdr3_nt: TGTGCCAGAAGCTTATCGGGCAGGGGAAATCAGCCCCAGCATTTT; cdr3_aa: CARSLSGRGNQPQHF
d_call: .; j_call: TRBJ2-1; clone_size: once; v_call: TRBV21-1; cdr3_nt: TGTGCCAGCAGCAGAGGACTACTGGGTGAGCAGTTCTTC; cdr3_aa: CASSRGLLGEQFF
d_call: .; j_call: TRBJ1-1; clone_size: .; v_call: TRBV7-8; cdr3_nt: TGTGCCAGCAGCTTACGGGGGGAGAGGAACACTGAAGCTTTCTTT; cdr3_aa: CASSLRGERNTEAFF
d_call: TRBD1; j_call: TRBJ1-5; clone_size: .; v_call: TRBV6-1; cdr3_nt: TGTGCCAGCAGTGAACTCCTAACAGGGGGCAATCAGCCCCAGCATTTT; cdr3_aa: CASSELLTGGNQPQHF
d_call: .; j_call: TRBJ1-1; clone_size: .; v_call: TRBV5-6; cdr3_nt: TGTGCCAGCAGCTTGCTTCAGGGGCTTGTCACTGAAGCTTTCTTT; cdr3_aa: CASSLLQGLVTEAFF
d_call: .; j_call: TRBJ2-4; clone_size: .; v_call: TRBV13; cdr3_nt: TGTGCCAGCAGCTCCGGGGGATATGATAACATTCAGTACTTC; cdr3_aa: CASSSGGYDNIQYF
d_call: .; j_call: TRBJ1-5; clone_size: .; v_call: TRBV7-2; cdr3_nt: TGTGCCAGCAGTCTGGACTTCTCAAATCAGCCCCAGCATTTT; cdr3_aa: CASSLDFSNQPQHF
d_call: TRBD1; j_call: TRBJ2-2; clone_size: .; v_call: TRBV10-3; cdr3_nt: TGTGCCACCGAAAAATTCTCACAGGGGGACTCCGGGGAACTGTTTTTT; cdr3_aa: CATEKFSQGDSGELFF
d_call: .; j_call: TRBJ1-1; clone_size: .; v_call: TRBV5-1; cdr3_nt: TGCGCCAGCAGCTTGGACAGTCCGAACACTGAAGCTTTCTTT; cdr3_aa: CASSLDSPNTEAFF
d_call: TRBD1; j_call: TRBJ2-7; clone_size: .; v_call: TRBV5-1; cdr3_nt: TGCGCCAGCAGCCAGCAACCCATGGGCCAGGGGGCGATCGGGAACGAGCAGTACTTC; cdr3_aa: CASSQQPMGQGAIGNEQYF
d_call: .; j_call: TRBJ2-7; clone_size: .; v_call: TRBV23-1; cdr3_nt: TGCGCCAGCAGTTTGACCTCCCCCATGGGAGCTCCCTACGAGCAGTACTTC; cdr3_aa: CASSLTSPMGAPYEQYF
d_call: TRBD1; j_call: TRBJ1-2; clone_size: .; v_call: TRBV5-1; cdr3_nt: TGCGCCAGCAGCCCGAACGGACAGGTAGACTATGGCTACACCTTC; cdr3_aa: CASSPNGQVDYGYTF
d_call: .; j_call: TRBJ1-5; clone_size: .; v_call: TRBV19; cdr3_nt: TGTGCCAGTAGTATTGAGGGATTGAGCAATCAGCCCCAGCATTTT; cdr3_aa: CASSIEGLSNQPQHF
d_call: TRBD1; j_call: TRBJ2-3; clone_size: once; v_call: TRBV6-5; cdr3_nt: TGTGCCAGCAGTTACTCGGGGGGACAGGGGACGCAGTATTTT; cdr3_aa: CASSYSGGQGTQYF
d_call: .; j_call: TRBJ1-1; clone_size: few; v_call: TRBV15; cdr3_nt: TGTGCCACCAGCAGGGACGGGGGTTACACTGAAGCTTTCTTT; cdr3_aa: CATSRDGGYTEAFF
d_call: .; j_call: TRBJ1-4; clone_size: .; v_call: TRBV5-6; cdr3_nt: TGTGCCAGCAGCTTGGCGGGAGGCGGGGTGCAGAGTGAAAAACTGTTTTTT; cdr3_aa: CASSLAGGGVQSEKLFF
d_call: .; j_call: TRBJ1-1; clone_size: .; v_call: TRBV27; cdr3_nt: TGTGCCACCGGACAGCGGAACACTGAAGCTTTCTTT; cdr3_aa: CATGQRNTEAFF
d_call: TRBD1; j_call: TRBJ2-7; clone_size: .; v_call: TRBV30; cdr3_nt: TGTGCCGGTCCCCCTGGGACAGTGAGGAGCTACGAGCAGTACTTC; cdr3_aa: CAGPPGTVRSYEQYF
d_call: .; j_call: TRBJ2-3; clone_size: .; v_call: TRBV2; cdr3_nt: TGTGCCAGCAGTCTTCCCGGGGCTAGCGGCACAGATACGCAGTATTTT; cdr3_aa: CASSLPGASGTDTQYF
d_call: TRBD1; j_call: TRBJ1-2; clone_size: .; v_call: TRBV10-3; cdr3_nt: TGTGCCATCAGTGAGAAACAGGGGGCCGAGGGCTACACCTTC; cdr3_aa: CAISEKQGAEGYTF
d_call: .; j_call: TRBJ2-2; clone_size: .; v_call: TRBV7-3; cdr3_nt: TGTGCCAGCAGCTTACAGGGGAGCACCGGGGAGCTGTTTTTT; cdr3_aa: CASSLQGSTGELFF
d_call: .; j_call: TRBJ1-4; clone_size: .; v_call: TRBV10-3; cdr3_nt: TGTGCCATCGGCGCAGGGATGGGTGAAAAACTGTTTTTT; cdr3_aa: CAIGAGMGEKLFF
d_call: TRBD2; j_call: TRBJ2-1; clone_size: .; v_call: TRBV7-8; cdr3_nt: TGTGCCAGCAGCTTCATTTACGGGACTATCTCCAATGAGCAGTTCTTC; cdr3_aa: CASSFIYGTISNEQFF
d_call: .; j_call: TRBJ2-7; clone_size: .; v_call: TRBV5-1; cdr3_nt: TGCGCCAGCAGCCTCCCGCAGGGCCGCTCCTACGAGCAGTACTTC; cdr3_aa: CASSLPQGRSYEQYF
d_call: .; j_call: TRBJ2-5; clone_size: few; v_call: TRBV6-1; cdr3_nt: TGTGCCAGCAGACAAACGGGGGGCCGGGAGACCCAGTACTTC; cdr3_aa: CASRQTGGRETQYF
d_call: TRBD1; j_call: TRBJ2-7; clone_size: few; v_call: TRBV5-4; cdr3_nt: TGTGCCAGCAGCATCCTCTCCGGGACAGGGTTCTACGAGCAGTACTTC; cdr3_aa: CASSILSGTGFYEQYF
d_call: .; j_call: TRBJ2-3; clone_size: once; v_call: TRBV6-1; cdr3_nt: TGTGCCAGCAGTGAGATCGGGGTGCCAGATACGCAGTATTTT; cdr3_aa: CASSEIGVPDTQYF
d_call: .; j_call: TRBJ1-2; clone_size: once; v_call: TRBV7-2; cdr3_nt: TGTGCCAGCAGTTTAGCCATGGGAGGGGGAGAGTCCTACACCTTC; cdr3_aa: CASSLAMGGGESYTF
d_call: .; j_call: TRBJ1-5; clone_size: .; v_call: TRBV19; cdr3_nt: TGTGCCAGTAGTAGGGGAACAGGTAGCAATCAGCCCCAGCATTTT; cdr3_aa: CASSRGTGSNQPQHF
d_call: .; j_call: TRBJ2-5; clone_size: .; v_call: TRBV6-6; cdr3_nt: TGTGCCAGCAGTTACGGCATGTACCCCCAAGAGACCCAGTACTTC; cdr3_aa: CASSYGMYPQETQYF
d_call: .; j_call: TRBJ1-3; clone_size: .; v_call: TRBV7-2; cdr3_nt: TGTGCCAGCAGCTCTCCGGACTGGTTAACGGGAAACACCATATATTTT; cdr3_aa: CASSSPDWLTGNTIYF
d_call: .; j_call: TRBJ1-1; clone_size: .; v_call: TRBV5-1; cdr3_nt: TGCGCCAGCAGCTTGGTCGGAGGGCAGGCTTTCTTT; cdr3_aa: CASSLVGGQAFF
d_call: TRBD1; j_call: TRBJ1-6; clone_size: .; v_call: TRBV9; cdr3_nt: TGTGCCAGCAGCGCCGGCGACAGGGTTGGCAATTCACCCCTCCACTTT; cdr3_aa: CASSAGDRVGNSPLHF
d_call: TRBD2; j_call: TRBJ2-3; clone_size: .; v_call: TRBV19; cdr3_nt: TGTGCCAGTAGTAATGAGGCGGGGGGGCCCGCAGATACGCAGTATTTT; cdr3_aa: CASSNEAGGPADTQYF
d_call: .; j_call: TRBJ2-2; clone_size: .; v_call: TRBV6-5; cdr3_nt: TGTGCCAGCAGGAGGGAACTCCTTAACACCGGGGAGCTGTTTTTT; cdr3_aa: CASRRELLNTGELFF
d_call: .; j_call: TRBJ2-1; clone_size: .; v_call: TRBV21-1; cdr3_nt: TGTGCCAGCGACGATAGGGGCCATGAGCAGTTCTTC; cdr3_aa: CASDDRGHEQFF
d_call: .; j_call: TRBJ1-2; clone_size: .; v_call: TRBV15; cdr3_nt: TGTGCCACCAGCAGAGAGGGGGCAAATGGCTACCCCTTC; cdr3_aa: CATSREGANGYPF
d_call: .; j_call: TRBJ1-1; clone_size: few; v_call: TRBV5-1; cdr3_nt: TGCGCCAGCAATGGCGGCAGGGGAGAGCCGAACACTGAAGCTTTCTTT; cdr3_aa: CASNGGRGEPNTEAFF
d_call: TRBD1; j_call: TRBJ2-5; clone_size: .; v_call: TRBV5-4; cdr3_nt: TGTGCCAGCAGCCCCGGACAGGGGGCGAGGGTAAACCAAGAGACCCAGTACTTC; cdr3_aa: CASSPGQGARVNQETQYF
d_call: .; j_call: TRBJ1-1; clone_size: .; v_call: TRBV5-1; cdr3_nt: TGCGCCAGCAGCTCGGAGGGCGCCGCGGGCACTGAAGCTTTCTTT; cdr3_aa: CASSSEGAAGTEAFF
d_call: TRBD1; j_call: TRBJ2-5; clone_size: .; v_call: TRBV9; cdr3_nt: TGTGCCAGCAGCGCTCGGGACAGAGAAGAGACCCAGTACTTC; cdr3_aa: CASSARDREETQYF
d_call: TRBD1; j_call: TRBJ1-6; clone_size: .; v_call: TRBV9; cdr3_nt: TGTGCCAGCAGCACCCAGACAGGGGTTCACGGTTCACCCCTCCACTTT; cdr3_aa: CASSTQTGVHGSPLHF
d_call: .; j_call: TRBJ1-1; clone_size: .; v_call: TRBV6-5; cdr3_nt: TGTGCCAGCAGCCGACGGGGGGGTGAGGACACTGAAGCTTTCTTT; cdr3_aa: CASSRRGGEDTEAFF
d_call: TRBD1; j_call: TRBJ1-2; clone_size: .; v_call: TRBV19; cdr3_nt: TGTGCCAGTAGTACCCAAGCGACAGGGGAAAACTATGGCTACACCTTC; cdr3_aa: CASSTQATGENYGYTF
d_call: .; j_call: TRBJ2-1; clone_size: .; v_call: TRBV7-2; cdr3_nt: TGTGCCAGCAGCTTTCAACAGGGCTCCTACAATGAGCAGTTCTTC; cdr3_aa: CASSFQQGSYNEQFF
d_call: TRBD1; j_call: TRBJ2-3; clone_size: .; v_call: TRBV7-2; cdr3_nt: TGTGCCAGCAGCAGATACAGGGGAGATACGCAGTATTTT; cdr3_aa: CASSRYRGDTQYF